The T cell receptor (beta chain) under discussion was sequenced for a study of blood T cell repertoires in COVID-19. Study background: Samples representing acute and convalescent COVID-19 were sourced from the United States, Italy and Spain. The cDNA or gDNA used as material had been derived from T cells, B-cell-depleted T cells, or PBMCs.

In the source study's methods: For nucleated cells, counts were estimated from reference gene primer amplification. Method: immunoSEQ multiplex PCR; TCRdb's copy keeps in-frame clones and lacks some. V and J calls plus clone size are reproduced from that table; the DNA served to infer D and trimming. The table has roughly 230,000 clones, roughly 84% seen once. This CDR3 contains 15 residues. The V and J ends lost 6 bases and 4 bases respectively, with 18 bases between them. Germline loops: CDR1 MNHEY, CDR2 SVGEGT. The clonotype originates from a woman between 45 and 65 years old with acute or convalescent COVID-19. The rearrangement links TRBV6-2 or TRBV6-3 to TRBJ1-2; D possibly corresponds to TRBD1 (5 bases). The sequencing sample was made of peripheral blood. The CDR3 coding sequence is TGTGCCAGCAGCTCAGACAGCGCTCCTACCTATGGCTACACCTTC. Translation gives CASSSDSAPTYGYTF.